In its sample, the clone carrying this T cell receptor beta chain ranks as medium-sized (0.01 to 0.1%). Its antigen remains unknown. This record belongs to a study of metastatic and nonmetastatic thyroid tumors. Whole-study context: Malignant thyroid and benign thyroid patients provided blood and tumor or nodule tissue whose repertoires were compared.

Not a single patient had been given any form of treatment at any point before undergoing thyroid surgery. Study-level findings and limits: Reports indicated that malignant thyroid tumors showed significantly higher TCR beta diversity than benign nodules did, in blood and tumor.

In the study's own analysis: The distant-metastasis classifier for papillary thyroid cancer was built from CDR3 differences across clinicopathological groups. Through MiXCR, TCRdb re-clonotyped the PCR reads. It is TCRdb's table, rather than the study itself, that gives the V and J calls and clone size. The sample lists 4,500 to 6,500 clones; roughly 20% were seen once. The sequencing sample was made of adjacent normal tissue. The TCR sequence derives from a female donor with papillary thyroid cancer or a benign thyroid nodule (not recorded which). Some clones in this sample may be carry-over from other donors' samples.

CDR3 amino acids: CASSFRRGRQPQHF. CDR3 nucleotides: TGTGCCAGCAGTTTTAGGAGGGGACGACAGCCCCAGCATTTT. The V and J genes are TRBV28 and TRBJ1-5; TRBD1 might be the D (5 bases). Germline V gene lookup returns CDR1 MDHEN and CDR2 SYDVKM. The CDR3 is made up of 14 amino acids. Trimming removed 3 bases at V and 7 bases at J, with 13 bases between.